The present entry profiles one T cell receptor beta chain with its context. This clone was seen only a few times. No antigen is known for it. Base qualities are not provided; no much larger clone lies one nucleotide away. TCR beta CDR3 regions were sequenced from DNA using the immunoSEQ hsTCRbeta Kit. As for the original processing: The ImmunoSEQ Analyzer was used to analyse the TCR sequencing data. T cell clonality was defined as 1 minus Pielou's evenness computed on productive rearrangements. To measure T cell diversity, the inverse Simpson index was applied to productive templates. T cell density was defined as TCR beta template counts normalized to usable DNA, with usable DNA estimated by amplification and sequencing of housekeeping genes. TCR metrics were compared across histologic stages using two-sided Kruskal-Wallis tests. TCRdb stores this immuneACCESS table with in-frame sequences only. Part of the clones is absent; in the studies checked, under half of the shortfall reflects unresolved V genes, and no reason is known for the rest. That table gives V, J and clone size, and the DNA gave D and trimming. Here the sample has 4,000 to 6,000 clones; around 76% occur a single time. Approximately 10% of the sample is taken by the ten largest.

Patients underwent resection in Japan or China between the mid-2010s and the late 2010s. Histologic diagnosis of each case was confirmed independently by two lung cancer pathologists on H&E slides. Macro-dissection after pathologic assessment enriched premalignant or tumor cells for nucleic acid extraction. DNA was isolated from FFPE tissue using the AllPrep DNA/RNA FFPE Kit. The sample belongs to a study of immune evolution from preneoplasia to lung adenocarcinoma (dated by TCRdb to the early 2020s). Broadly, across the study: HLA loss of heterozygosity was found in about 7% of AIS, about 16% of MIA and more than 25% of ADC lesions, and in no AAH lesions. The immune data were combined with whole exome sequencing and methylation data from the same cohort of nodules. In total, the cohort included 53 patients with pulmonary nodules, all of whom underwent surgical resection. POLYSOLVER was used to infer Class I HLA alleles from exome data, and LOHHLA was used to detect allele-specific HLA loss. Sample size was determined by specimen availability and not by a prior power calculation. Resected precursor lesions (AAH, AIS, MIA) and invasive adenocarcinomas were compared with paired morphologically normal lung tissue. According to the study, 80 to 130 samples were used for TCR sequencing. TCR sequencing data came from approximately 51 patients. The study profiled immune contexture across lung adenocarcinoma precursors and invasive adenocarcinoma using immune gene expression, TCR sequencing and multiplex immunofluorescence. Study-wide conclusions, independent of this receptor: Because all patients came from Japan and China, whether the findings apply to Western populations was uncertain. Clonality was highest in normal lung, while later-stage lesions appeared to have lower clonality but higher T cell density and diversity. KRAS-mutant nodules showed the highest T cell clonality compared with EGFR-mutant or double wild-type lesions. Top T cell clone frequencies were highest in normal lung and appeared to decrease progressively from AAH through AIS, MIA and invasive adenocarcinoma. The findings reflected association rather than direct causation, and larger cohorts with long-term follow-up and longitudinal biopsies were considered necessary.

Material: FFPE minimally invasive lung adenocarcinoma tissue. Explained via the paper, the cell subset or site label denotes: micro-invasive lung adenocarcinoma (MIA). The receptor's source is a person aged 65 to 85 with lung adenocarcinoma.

The CDR3 loop reads CASSLSEGDGYTF. The DNA reads TGCGCCAGCAGCTTGTCGGAGGGGGATGGCTACACCTTC. The chain couples TRBV5-1 to TRBJ1-2; D gene: possibly TRBD1, on 6 matching bases. CDR1 and CDR2 (SGHRS, YFSETQ) derive from the germline V gene. The CDR3 runs 13 amino acids, cysteine and phenylalanine included. The retained sequence is limited to the CDR3, 39 bases, with the frame set at the first base. The germline ends are 10 bases apart after V is trimmed by 1 base and J by 6 bases. The full variable domain, completed from the reference TRBV5-1 and TRBJ1-2 proteins outside the CDR3, reads KAGVTQTPRYLIKTRGQQVTLSCSPISGHRSVSWYQQTPGQGLQFLFEYFSETQRNKGNFPGRFSGRQFSNSRSEMNVSTLELGDSALYLCASSLSEGDGYTFGSGTRLTVV.